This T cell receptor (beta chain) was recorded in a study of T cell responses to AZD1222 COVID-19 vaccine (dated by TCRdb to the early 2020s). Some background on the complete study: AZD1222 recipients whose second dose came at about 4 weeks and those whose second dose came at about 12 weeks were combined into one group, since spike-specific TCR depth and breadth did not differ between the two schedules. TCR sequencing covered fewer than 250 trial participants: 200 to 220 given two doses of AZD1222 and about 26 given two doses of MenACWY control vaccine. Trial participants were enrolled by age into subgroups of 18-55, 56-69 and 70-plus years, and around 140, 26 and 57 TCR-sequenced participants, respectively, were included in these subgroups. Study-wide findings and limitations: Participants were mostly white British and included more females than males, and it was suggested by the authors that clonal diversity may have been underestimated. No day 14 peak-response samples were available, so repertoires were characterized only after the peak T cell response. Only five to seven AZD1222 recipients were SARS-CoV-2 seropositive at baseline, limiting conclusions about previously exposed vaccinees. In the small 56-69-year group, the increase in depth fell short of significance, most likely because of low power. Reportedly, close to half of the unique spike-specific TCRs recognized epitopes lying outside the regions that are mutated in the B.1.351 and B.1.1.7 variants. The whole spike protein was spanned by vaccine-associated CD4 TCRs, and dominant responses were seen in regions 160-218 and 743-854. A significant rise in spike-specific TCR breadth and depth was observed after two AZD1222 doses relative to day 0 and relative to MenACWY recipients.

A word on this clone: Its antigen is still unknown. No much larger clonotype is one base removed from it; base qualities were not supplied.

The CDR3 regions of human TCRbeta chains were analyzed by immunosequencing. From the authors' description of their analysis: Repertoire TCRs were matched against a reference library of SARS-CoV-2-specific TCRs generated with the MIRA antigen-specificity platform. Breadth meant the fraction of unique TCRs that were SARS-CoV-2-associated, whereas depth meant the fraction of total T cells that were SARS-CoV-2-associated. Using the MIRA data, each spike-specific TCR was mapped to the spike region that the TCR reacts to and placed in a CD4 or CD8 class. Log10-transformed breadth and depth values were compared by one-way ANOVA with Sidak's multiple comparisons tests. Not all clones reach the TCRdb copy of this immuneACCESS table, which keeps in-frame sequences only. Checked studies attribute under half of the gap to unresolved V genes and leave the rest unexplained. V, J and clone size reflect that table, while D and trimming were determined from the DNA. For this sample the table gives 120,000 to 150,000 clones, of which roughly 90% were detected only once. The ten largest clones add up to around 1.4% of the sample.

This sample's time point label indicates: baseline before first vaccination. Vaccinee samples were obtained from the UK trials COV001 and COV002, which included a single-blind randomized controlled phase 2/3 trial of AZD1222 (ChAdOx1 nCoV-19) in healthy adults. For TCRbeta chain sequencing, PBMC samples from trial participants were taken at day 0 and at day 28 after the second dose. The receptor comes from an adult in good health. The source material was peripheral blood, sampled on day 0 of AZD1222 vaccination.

The CDR3 in this case is CASTQGGATNEKLFF. The DNA is TGTGCCAGCACCCAGGGGGGGGCAACTAATGAAAAACTGTTTTTT. Here the chain combines TRBV6-5 and TRBJ1-4, with 7 bases in between that match TRBD1. Taken from cysteine to phenylalanine, the CDR3 has 15 residues. The DNA shown is the 45-base CDR3, in frame from base 1. The germline V gene specifies MNHEY as CDR1 and SVGAGI as CDR2. Here V drops 7 bases and J drops 0 bases, and the junction holds 5 bases not matched to any gene.